This T cell receptor beta chain was obtained from a study of CD8+ T cells in alopecia areata. This CDR3 spans 12 amino acids. V gave up 5 bases and J gave up 1 base, with 8 bases separating them. Germline V CDR1 and CDR2: GTSNPN, SVGIG (reference sequence). This clone was found once. Isolated RNA was reverse transcribed into cDNA used as the sequencing template. Sequencing used immunoSEQ multiplex PCR; TCRdb keeps in-frame clones, though not all of them. This sample carries more than 150,000 clones, about 60% of them seen once, and the ten largest clones take roughly an eighth. Specified treatment: oral pan-JAK inhibitor, 5-10 mg twice daily.

Sequences were derived from CD8+ T cells sorted from blood, sampled at week 24, from a patient treated with tofacitinib. The receptor was derived from a human donor with alopecia areata. The chain is built from TRBV30 and TRBJ1-2, with D unresolved. The CDR3 protein is CAWDTNNYGYTF. The CDR3, as DNA: TGTGCCTGGGATACGAATAACTATGGCTACACCTTC.